These T cell receptor beta chains were read from a single sample in a study of Tregs in tolerant kidney transplant recipients. Sequencing was performed with immunoSEQ multiplex PCR; in TCRdb, only in-frame clones are kept and a portion is missing. The top ten hold 10% to 11% of the sample, which has 60,000 to 70,000 clones, roughly 92% seen once. Sequencing used CD8+ T cells from blood, obtained before the transplant. The receptors were gathered from a human donor who received a combined kidney and bone marrow transplant. CDR3s include the opening cysteine and the closing phenylalanine or tryptophan. The D gene is left open where the match is weak. Expanded clones are given a class, and other clones once, few, many or no size at all.

>12|TRBD2|TRBV29-1|TRBJ2-7|-
CSVAGGPYEQYF
TGCAGCGTGGCGGGAGGGCCCTACGAGCAGTACTTC
>17|-|TRBV19|TRBJ2-7|-
CASSPHLNRQGGYEQYF
TGTGCCAGTAGTCCTCACCTTAACAGACAAGGAGGCTACGAGCAGTACTTC
>14|-|TRBV5-1|TRBJ2-7|-
CASSFEQGTYEQYF
TGCGCCAGCAGCTTCGAACAGGGCACCTACGAGCAGTACTTC
>16|-|TRBV27|TRBJ2-1|-
CASNLLGGSSYNEQFF
TGTGCCAGCAACCTCCTCGGCGGCTCCTCCTACAATGAGCAGTTCTTC
>15|-|TRBV6-5|TRBJ2-6|-
CASSYQVFGANVLTF
TGTGCCAGCAGTTACCAGGTTTTCGGGGCCAACGTCCTGACTTTC
>15|TRBD1|TRBV7-2|TRBJ2-7|-
CASSFGTGGTYEQYF
TGTGCCAGCAGCTTCGGGACAGGGGGCACCTACGAGCAGTACTTC
>17|-|TRBV27|TRBJ2-4|-
CASSLVGSTLAKNIQYF
TGTGCCAGCAGTTTAGTAGGTAGCACTCTAGCCAAAAACATTCAGTACTTC
>16|-|TRBV28|TRBJ2-7|-
CASGPRMEGSNYEQYF
TGTGCCAGCGGCCCAAGGATGGAGGGGTCCAACTACGAGCAGTACTTC
>14|-|TRBV6-5|TRBJ2-1|once
CASSYFPPKNEQFF
TGTGCCAGCAGTTACTTTCCTCCTAAAAATGAGCAGTTCTTC
>14|TRBD1|TRBV7-6|TRBJ1-1|-
CASSSFQGDTEAFF
TGTGCCAGCAGCTCGTTCCAGGGGGATACTGAAGCTTTCTTT
>13|-|TRBV4-1|TRBJ1-2|-
CASSRTVNYGYTF
TGCGCCAGCAGCAGGACAGTTAACTATGGCTACACCTTC
>17|TRBD2|TRBV9|TRBJ2-3|-
CASSHARGGAFADTQYF
TGTGCCAGCAGCCACGCCCGGGGGGGGGCCTTTGCAGATACGCAGTATTTT
>13|-|TRBV15|TRBJ2-5|-
CATSRLPQETQYF
TGTGCCACCAGCAGACTCCCTCAAGAGACCCAGTACTTC
>14|TRBD1|TRBV7-2|TRBJ2-7|-
CASSPTGGPMEQYF
TGTGCCAGCAGCCCGACAGGGGGCCCCATGGAGCAGTACTTC
>14|-|TRBV2|TRBJ2-1|once
CASSEEEGNNEQFF
TGTGCCAGCAGTGAAGAGGAGGGCAACAATGAGCAGTTCTTC
>15|-|TRBV4-3|TRBJ2-7|-
CASSLSRSASYEQYF
TGCGCCAGCAGCCTCTCCAGGTCCGCCTCCTACGAGCAGTACTTC
>17|TRBD2|TRBV4-2|TRBJ2-3|-
CASSQDLTGGPTDTQYF
TGTGCCAGCAGCCAAGATCTTACGGGAGGGCCGACGGATACGCAGTATTTT
>15|-|TRBV7-9|TRBJ2-7|-
CASSFKTGWSYEQYF
TGTGCCAGCAGCTTTAAAACAGGGTGGTCCTACGAGCAGTACTTC
>12|-|TRBV11-1|TRBJ2-2|-
CASTAMSGELFF
TGTGCCAGCACCGCGATGAGCGGGGAGCTGTTTTTT
>17|-|TRBV7-9|TRBJ2-7|-
CASSLELATAQHYEQYF
TGTGCCAGCAGCTTAGAACTAGCAACGGCCCAACACTACGAGCAGTACTTC
>13|-|TRBV15|TRBJ1-2|-
CATSRAGTFGYTF
TGTGCCACCAGCAGAGCCGGGACATTTGGCTACACCTTC
>15|TRBD1|TRBV4-1|TRBJ1-4|-
CASSQGQGLGEKLFF
TGCGCCAGCAGCCAGGGACAGGGTCTGGGTGAAAAACTGTTTTTT
>14|TRBD2|TRBV5-1|TRBJ2-1|-
CASCWTSGKDEQFF
TGCGCCAGCTGTTGGACTAGCGGGAAGGATGAGCAGTTCTTC
>15|TRBD2|TRBV6-6|TRBJ2-2|once
CASQGTSGRSRELFF
TGTGCCTCCCAAGGCACTAGCGGGAGATCCCGGGAGCTGTTTTTT
>19|TRBD1|TRBV7-2|TRBJ2-4|-
CASSPLGQGVPLAKNIQYF
TGTGCCAGCAGCCCCCTGGGACAGGGAGTACCCCTAGCCAAAAACATTCAGTACTTC
>14|-|TRBV5-4|TRBJ1-1|-
CALNGGKGNTEAFF
TGTGCCTTAAATGGGGGGAAGGGGAACACTGAAGCTTTCTTT
>15|TRBD2|TRBV5-1|TRBJ2-7|-
CASSLYGGKSYEQYF
TGCGCCAGCAGCTTATACGGGGGGAAATCCTACGAGCAGTACTTC
>13|-|TRBV28|TRBJ2-7|-
CASSGINSYEQYF
TGTGCCAGCAGCGGGATCAACTCCTACGAGCAGTACTTC
>15|-|TRBV5-6|TRBJ1-6|once
CASSGGTVYNSPLHF
TGTGCCAGCAGCGGCGGGACCGTCTATAATTCACCCCTCCACTTT
>16|-|TRBV5-4|TRBJ2-1|-
CASSFRQVVFLNEQFF
TGTGCCAGCAGCTTTCGACAGGTAGTCTTTCTAAATGAGCAGTTCTTC
>11|-|TRBV7-9|TRBJ2-7|-
CASSLIGEQYF
TGTGCCAGCAGCTTAATCGGCGAGCAGTACTTC
>15|-|TRBV9|TRBJ1-5|-
CASSVGPGYNQPQHF
TGTGCCAGCAGCGTGGGCCCAGGCTACAATCAGCCCCAGCATTTT
>15|-|TRBV7-8|TRBJ1-1|-
CASSWGTEVNTEAFF
TGTGCCAGCAGCTGGGGCACAGAAGTGAACACTGAAGCTTTCTTT
>15|-|TRBV6-4|TRBJ1-5|-
CASSASGAFGEPQHF
TGTGCCAGCAGTGCCTCAGGGGCTTTTGGTGAGCCCCAGCATTTT
>16|-|TRBV14|TRBJ2-7|-
CASSLTTGGSSYEQYF
TGTGCCAGCAGCCTCACGACAGGAGGAAGCTCCTACGAGCAGTACTTC
>15|TRBD1|TRBV19|TRBJ2-7|-
CASSISRGPRLEQYF
TGTGCCAGTAGTATAAGCAGGGGGCCCCGCTTAGAGCAGTACTTC
>16|TRBD2|TRBV16|TRBJ2-3|-
CASSQLLAGSTDTQYF
TGTGCCAGCAGCCAATTATTAGCGGGCAGCACAGATACGCAGTATTTT
>14|-|TRBV6-4|TRBJ2-2|-
CASSDEGEAGELFF
TGTGCCAGCAGTGACGAGGGGGAAGCCGGGGAGCTGTTTTTT
>14|-|TRBV14|TRBJ2-1|-
CASSQVAAYNEQFF
TGTGCCAGCAGCCAAGTAGCGGCGTACAATGAGCAGTTCTTC
>15|TRBD1|TRBV28|TRBJ1-2|-
CASSSRDRAAYGYTF
TGTGCCAGCAGTTCCCGGGACAGAGCAGCCTATGGCTACACCTTC
>16|-|TRBV4-1|TRBJ2-5|-
CASSQDIQGFWETQYF
TGCGCCAGCAGCCAAGACATCCAGGGGTTCTGGGAGACCCAGTACTTC
>14|-|TRBV2|TRBJ2-7|-
CASSSGEEGYEQYF
TGTGCCAGCAGTAGCGGAGAGGAGGGCTACGAGCAGTACTTC
>16|-|TRBV5-1|TRBJ2-2|-
CASSLEEGANTGELFF
TGCGCCAGCAGCTTGGAGGAGGGAGCGAACACCGGGGAGCTGTTTTTT
>14|TRBD2|TRBV5-1|TRBJ2-7|-
CASSLAPGGGEQYF
TGCGCCAGCAGCTTAGCCCCGGGAGGGGGCGAGCAGTACTTC
>15|TRBD2|TRBV10-2|TRBJ2-5|few
CASSELLAGEETQYF
TGCGCCAGCAGTGAGTTACTAGCGGGGGAAGAGACCCAGTACTTC
>15|TRBD2|TRBV9|TRBJ2-7|-
CASSVEGTRGYEQYF
TGTGCCAGCAGCGTCGAGGGGACTAGGGGCTACGAGCAGTACTTC
>16|TRBD2|TRBV4-1|TRBJ2-2|-
CASSQVWTSGVGELFF
TGCGCCAGCAGCCAAGTTTGGACTAGCGGGGTCGGGGAGCTGTTTTTT
>13|-|TRBV7-9|TRBJ2-1|-
CASSLGQYNEQFF
TGTGCCAGCAGCTTAGGACAATACAATGAGCAGTTCTTC
>13|TRBD2|TRBV15|TRBJ2-7|-
CATSSGGTYEQYF
TGTGCCACCTCTAGCGGGGGGACGTACGAGCAGTACTTC
>15|TRBD2|TRBV7-8|TRBJ2-1|-
CASSFGGRGYNEQFF
TGTGCCAGCAGCTTCGGCGGGAGGGGGTACAATGAGCAGTTCTTC
>13|TRBD1|TRBV29-1|TRBJ2-7|medium-sized
CSVPGQGSWEQYF
TGCAGCGTTCCGGGACAGGGCTCTTGGGAGCAGTACTTC
>13|-|TRBV7-9|TRBJ2-7|-
CASSLTGSNEQYF
TGTGCCAGCAGCTTAACGGGGTCCAACGAGCAGTACTTC